This T cell receptor beta chain was identified during a study of blood T cell repertoires in COVID-19. Turning to the study itself: Material from acute and convalescent COVID-19 was sourced from the United States, Italy and Spain. T cells, B-cell-depleted T cells, or PBMCs supplied cDNA or gDNA.

Measured with immunoSEQ multiplex PCR; TCRdb has only the in-frame clones, and not every one. Of 200,000 to 250,000 clones in the sample, around 86% were seen once. V was pared by 6 bases and J by 8 bases, with 14 bases of the junction left unmatched. Germline V CDR1 and CDR2: SGHRS, YFSETQ. The CDR3 loop spans 16 amino acids. This rearrangement joins TRBV5-1 to TRBJ2-1; 10 nucleotides align to TRBD1. The receptor was derived from a man between 60 and 75 years old who had recovered from COVID-19. The specimen sequenced was peripheral blood. The CDR3 DNA is TGCGCCAGCACTGGACGGGCAGGACAGGGGGTAGATGAGCAGTTCTTC. Its translation is CASTGRAGQGVDEQFF.